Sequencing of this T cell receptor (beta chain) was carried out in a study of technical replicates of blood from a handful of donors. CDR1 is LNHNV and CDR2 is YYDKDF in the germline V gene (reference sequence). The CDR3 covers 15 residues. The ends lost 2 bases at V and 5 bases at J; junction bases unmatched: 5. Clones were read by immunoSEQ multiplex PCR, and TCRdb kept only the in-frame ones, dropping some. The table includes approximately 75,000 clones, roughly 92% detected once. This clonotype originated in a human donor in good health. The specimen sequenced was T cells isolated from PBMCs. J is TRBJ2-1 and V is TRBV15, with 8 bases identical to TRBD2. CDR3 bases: TGTGCCACCAGCAGACCCCCCGGGGGGGACAATGAGCAGTTCTTC. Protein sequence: CATSRPPGGDNEQFF.